This passage covers 32 T cell receptor beta chains from one sample sequenced in a study of OX40 agonist ivuxolimab in advanced cancers. Only in-frame clones appear in the TCRdb table, and some are missing; sequencing was by immunoSEQ multiplex PCR. The sample comprises 96,000 or so clones, approximately 80% of which are singletons, and around 5.5% rests with the top ten. The material was CD4+ or CD8+ T cells sorted from blood, obtained in a trial of the OX40 agonist ivuxolimab. The receptors here all came from an adult with an advanced solid tumor such as melanoma, head and neck, liver or kidney cancer.

V and J are TRBV2 and TRBJ2-7, with D possibly being TRBD2 (5 bases). Deletions cut 7 bases from V and 3 bases from J, with 16 bases between. The CDR3 runs to 14 residues. CDR1 and CDR2 (germline): SNHLY, FYNNEI. CDR3 DNA sequence: TGTGCCAGCACGGGGTCCAAGAGAGACTACGAGCAGTACTTC. Its translation is CASTGSKRDYEQYF.

The chain joins TRBV2 to TRBJ2-3; possibly TRBD1 or TRBD2 for D (6 bases each). V was cut by 7 bases and J by 6 bases, with 17 bases left in between. Germline V gene data show CDR1 as SNHLY and CDR2 as FYNNEI. CDR3 size: 14 residues. CDR3: CASTGTWGVDTQYF. The CDR3 DNA reads TGTGCCAGCACCGGGACATGGGGGGTGGATACGCAGTATTTT.

The rearrangement joins TRBV6-5 to TRBJ2-3, with 8 bases matching TRBD1. V shed 4 bases, J shed 5 bases, and the junction held 5 bases outside the gene matches. Germline-derived CDR1 and CDR2 are MNHEY and SVGAGI. The CDR3 has 14 amino acids. CDR3 loop: CASSLGQGRDTQYF. Written as DNA, the CDR3 is TGTGCCAGCAGTTTAGGACAGGGCAGAGATACGCAGTATTTT.

J is TRBJ2-1 and V is TRBV5-1, with TRBD1 identical over 9 bases. The CDR3 consists of 15 residues. Germline loops: CDR1 SGHRS, CDR2 YFSETQ. J was trimmed by 8 bases and V by 4 bases; bases with no gene match: 10. CDR3 sequence: CASSRTGGSFDEQFF. CDR3 DNA: TGCGCCAGCAGCCGTACAGGGGGCAGTTTCGATGAGCAGTTCTTC.

The gene calls are TRBV5-1 and TRBJ2-2; 8 bases match TRBD1. CDR1 and CDR2 (germline): SGHRS, YFSETQ. Unmatched junction bases numbered 3, after V lost 5 bases and J lost 0 bases. This CDR3 is built from 15 residues. DNA of the CDR3: TGCGCCAGCAGGGCGGGACAGGCGAACACCGGGGAGCTGTTTTTT. Translated: CASRAGQANTGELFF.

The chain joins TRBV12-5 to TRBJ2-5; no definite D call. The CDR3 sequence is 12 residues long. Germline-derived CDR1 and CDR2 are LGHNT and FRNRAP. The V end lost 0 bases, the J end lost 6 bases, and 5 bases lay between the germline ends. The CDR3 DNA sequence: TGTGCTAGTGGTTTGGTAGCGCAGACCCAGTACTTC. Translation gives CASGLVAQTQYF.

The table lists this clone with a count of one. The rearrangement links TRBV6-1 to TRBJ2-6; 8 bases match TRBD1. Germline assignment: CDR1 MNHNS and CDR2 SASEGT. The CDR3 length is 16 residues. The junction had 3 bases not matched to a gene; V was cut back by 2 bases and J by 3 bases. The CDR3 is CASSEQGARGANVLTF. The CDR3 DNA reads TGTGCCAGCAGTGAACAGGGGGCCCGTGGGGCCAACGTCCTGACTTTC.

As DNA, the CDR3 is TGTGCCAGCAGCGGGGATTCCTACGAGCAGTACTTC. Its protein is CASSGDSYEQYF. The J gene is TRBJ2-7, the V gene TRBV9; no definite D call. The CDR3 loop spans 12 amino acids. V lost 3 bases and J lost 1, with 5 bases in between. Per germline, CDR1 SGDLS and CDR2 YYNGEE.

By share, this clone ranks as medium-sized. The chain combines TRBV11-2 with TRBJ1-2; D remains unclear. Germline V gene sequence: CDR1 SGHAT, CDR2 FQNNGV. Trimming took 0 bases from V and 8 from J, leaving 10 bases between them. The CDR3 is 13 residues long. CDR3 amino acids: CASSLDKSGGYTF. Here the CDR3 DNA reads TGTGCCAGCAGCTTAGATAAGTCCGGGGGCTACACCTTC.

This chain links TRBV27 with TRBJ1-5; maybe TRBD1 (5 bases). CDR1 MNHEY and CDR2 SMNVEV come from the germline V gene (reference sequence). The CDR3 is 19 amino acids. The germline V and J ends were trimmed by 3 bases and 2 bases, with 23 bases remaining between them. This CDR3 reads CASSLSWGNGGMGNQPQHF. The CDR3 coding sequence is TGTGCCAGCAGTTTGAGTTGGGGGAACGGGGGAATGGGCAATCAGCCCCAGCATTTT.

The V and J genes are TRBV11-2 and TRBJ2-7; unclear D gene. Germline CDR1 and CDR2: SGHAT and FQNNGV. The length of the CDR3 is 14 residues. The germline V and J ends were trimmed by 3 bases and 3 bases, with 12 bases remaining between them. For the CDR3, the DNA is TGTGCCAGCAGCTTCGGATTAGGCGACTACGAGCAGTACTTC. This codes for CASSFGLGDYEQYF.

This clone was counted once. This chain uses TRBV4-1 with TRBJ1-4; D is undetermined. Germline V CDR1 and CDR2: MGHRA, YSYEKL. The CDR3 is 16 residues long. V was cut by 0 bases and J by 0 bases, with 8 bases left in between. The DNA for the CDR3 is TGCGCCAGCAGCCAAGACAGAATTGCAACTAATGAAAAACTGTTTTTT. Translated: CASSQDRIATNEKLFF.

V is TRBV19 and J is TRBJ2-7, with 10 bases aligning to TRBD2. The V gene's germline CDR1 is LNHDA and CDR2 SQIVND (reference sequence). V gave up 1 base and J gave up 2 bases; unmatched junction bases: 8. This CDR3 is built from 17 residues. The CDR3 region is CASSIGGVAGGPYEQYF. The CDR3 DNA reads as TGTGCCAGTAGTATAGGCGGAGTAGCGGGAGGCCCCTACGAGCAGTACTTC. Variable domain in full (rest from reference TRBV19 and TRBJ2-7): DGGITQSPKYLFRKEGQNVTLSCEQNLNHDAMYWYRQDPGQGLRLIYYSQIVNDFQKGDIAEGYSVSREKKESFPLTVTSAQKNPTAFYLCASSIGGVAGGPYEQYFGPGTRLTVT.

The chain uses TRBV15 and TRBJ1-2; D might be TRBD1 (5 bases). The V end lost 5 bases, the J end lost 1 base, and 11 bases lay between the germline ends. The CDR3 covers 14 residues. Germline CDR1 is LNHNV and CDR2 is YYDKDF (reference sequence). For the CDR3, the DNA is TGTGCCACCAGCCAGGACATCTTTAACTATGGCTACACCTTC. This codes for CATSQDIFNYGYTF.

This chain links TRBV29-1 with TRBJ2-2; D remains ambiguous. CDR3 length: 13 amino acids. Trimming cost V 2 bases and J 1 base, with 5 bases left between them. CDR1 is SQVTM, CDR2 ANQGSEA, per germline. CDR3 nucleotide sequence: TGCAGCGTTGAACCCTTGAACACCGGGGAGCTGTTTTTT. Translation: CSVEPLNTGELFF.

In DNA form, the CDR3 reads TGTGCCTGGAGTGTAAGGGCTGGCTCCTCTGGAAACACCATATATTTT. It is translated as CAWSVRAGSSGNTIYF. The chain employs TRBV30 and TRBJ1-3; D call uncertain. This CDR3 has 16 amino acids. The V gene lost 0 bases and the J gene lost 0 bases, with 12 bases spanning the gap. Germline CDR1 reads GTSNPN; CDR2 reads SVGIG (reference sequence).

The rearrangement uses TRBV6-6 and TRBJ2-1; the D gene is possibly TRBD2 (5 bases). V was pared by 2 bases and J by 10 bases, with 18 bases between. CDR3 length equals 15 residues. From germline, CDR1 is MNHNY and CDR2 SVGAGI (reference sequence). The CDR3 loop is CASSYVVASLQEQFF. CDR3 bases: TGTGCCAGCAGTTACGTGGTAGCGTCATTGCAAGAGCAGTTCTTC.

The chain joins TRBV2 to TRBJ1-5; no clear D. The CDR3 length is 14 residues. V was trimmed by 6 bases and J by 0 bases, leaving 9 bases between them. CDR1 is SNHLY, CDR2 FYNNEI, per germline. CDR3: CASSGRYSNQPQHF. The CDR3, as DNA: TGTGCCAGCAGCGGCAGGTATAGCAATCAGCCCCAGCATTTT.

The rearrangement uses TRBV5-1 and TRBJ1-6, with D perhaps TRBD1 (6 bases). The V gene lost 3 bases and the J gene lost 8 bases, with 24 bases spanning the gap. This CDR3 is 18 amino acids long. Looked up from germline, CDR1 is SGHRS and CDR2 is YFSETQ. The CDR3 spells CASSYYAIRTADYSPLHF. The DNA for the CDR3 is TGCGCCAGCAGCTACTACGCTATAAGGACAGCCGATTATTCACCCCTCCACTTT.

The rearrangement joins TRBV2 to TRBJ2-3, with a weak D call TRBD1 (5 bases). The germline V gene has CDR1 SNHLY and CDR2 FYNNEI. This CDR3 contains 15 residues. The germline V and J ends were trimmed by 8 bases and 1 base, with 16 bases remaining between them. The DNA of the CDR3 is TGTGCCAGCTTTACAGGCTGGATCGGCACAGATACGCAGTATTTT. Encoded protein: CASFTGWIGTDTQYF.

The rearrangement joins TRBV5-1 to TRBJ2-7, with no clear D. The germline V gene has CDR1 SGHRS and CDR2 YFSETQ. There are 12 residues in the CDR3. Trimming removed 3 bases at V and 2 bases at J, with 6 bases between. CDR3 sequence (DNA): TGCGCCAGCAGCTCAGCCCCCTACGAGCAGTACTTC. Its translation: CASSSAPYEQYF.

This clone was observed a handful of times. This chain uses TRBV10-3 with TRBJ1-1, with D maybe TRBD1 (6 bases). This CDR3 has 14 residues. Trimming shortened V by 4 bases and J by 5 bases, and 14 bases separated the two germline ends. Germline-derived CDR1 and CDR2 are ENHRY and SYGVKD. The CDR3 coding sequence is TGTGCCATCAGTGGACCGGGGGCCGGTACTGAAGCTTTCTTT. This codes for CAISGPGAGTEAFF.

The chain recombines TRBV30 with TRBJ1-1; weak D call: TRBD1 (6 bases). Germline values: CDR1 GTSNPN, CDR2 SVGIG (reference sequence). This CDR3 region has 15 residues. V was pared by 3 bases and J by 6 bases, with 20 bases between. CDR3 bases: TGTGCCTGGAGCCTTGAGGACCAACAGGGTGCTGAAGCTTTCTTT. Residues: CAWSLEDQQGAEAFF.

J is TRBJ2-1 and V is TRBV27; possible D gene TRBD2, 6 bases. The germline V gene encodes CDR1 MNHEY and CDR2 SMNVEV (reference sequence). The CDR3 contains 15 residues. V shed 3 bases and J shed 6 bases, with 15 bases lying between them. This chain's CDR3 is CASSFGRLVPNEQFF. The CDR3 nucleotides read TGTGCCAGCAGTTTCGGACGACTAGTCCCCAATGAGCAGTTCTTC.

The V call is TRBV27, the J call TRBJ2-6; TRBD1 aligns across 9 bases. This CDR3 has 18 residues. Germline-derived CDR1 and CDR2 are MNHEY and SMNVEV (reference sequence). Trimming at V came to 6 bases and at J to 1 base, leaving 10 bases not matched to a gene. CDR3 nucleotide sequence: TGTGCCAGCAGGGGACTACAGGGGGCGCCTTCTGGGGCCAACGTCCTGACTTTC. Its translation: CASRGLQGAPSGANVLTF. The whole variable domain, remainder taken from reference TRBV27 and TRBJ2-6, is EAQVTQNPRYLITVTGKKLTVTCSQNMNHEYMSWYRQDPGLGLRQIYYSMNVEVTDKGDVPEGYKVSRKEKRNFPLILESPSPNQTSLYFCASRGLQGAPSGANVLTFGAGSRLTVL.

The V and J genes are TRBV13 and TRBJ1-2; D may be TRBD1 (5 bases). The CDR3 is made up of 15 amino acids. Germline assignment: CDR1 PRHDT and CDR2 FYEKMQ (reference sequence). Trimming removed 0 bases from V and 4 bases from J, with 12 bases in between. The CDR3 spells CASSLGQDRAYGYTF. CDR3 nucleotides: TGTGCCAGCAGCTTAGGCCAAGACAGAGCCTATGGCTACACCTTC.

J is TRBJ2-7 and V is TRBV21-1; the D call TRBD2 from the table was never checked on the DNA. TRBV21-1 corresponds to a pseudogene. The CDR3 extends over 17 amino acids. The CDR3 bases are TGTGCCAGCAGCAAGCCAACCGGGACTAGCGGGGACTACGAGCAGTACTTC. Encoded protein: CASSKPTGTSGDYEQYF.

This clone appeared once. The chain uses TRBV27 and TRBJ2-5; 7 nucleotides agree with TRBD2. CDR1 and CDR2 from the germline V gene are MNHEY and SMNVEV (reference sequence). V was pared by 2 bases and J by 5 bases, with 2 bases of the junction left unmatched. The CDR3 runs to 13 residues. The CDR3 DNA is TGTGCCAGCAGTTTAGCGGGAGTGGAGACCCAGTACTTC. Amino acids: CASSLAGVETQYF.

The rearrangement uses TRBV7-2 and TRBJ2-3; the match to TRBD2 covers 15 bases. The CDR3 has 17 amino acids. Germline CDR1 is SGHTA and CDR2 is FQGNSA. V lost 5 bases and J lost 5; bases outside the gene matches: 8. CDR3 loop: CASSTGLAGGGIDTQYF. The CDR3 nucleotides read TGTGCCAGCAGCACCGGACTAGCGGGAGGGGGAATAGATACGCAGTATTTT.

The rearrangement links TRBV27 to TRBJ2-3; 11 bases line up with TRBD2. This CDR3 comprises 15 residues. V was pared by 2 bases and J by 4 bases, with 2 bases of the junction left unmatched. Germline CDR1 reads MNHEY; CDR2 reads SMNVEV (reference sequence). The CDR3 protein is CASSLLAGGPDTQYF. The CDR3 coding sequence is TGTGCCAGCAGTTTACTAGCGGGAGGTCCAGATACGCAGTATTTT.

This chain connects TRBV5-7 to TRBJ2-5, with a tentative D call TRBD2 (5 bases). TRBV5-7 is noted as an ORF with a role that remains uncertain. Trimming stripped 3 bases from V and 4 bases from J, with 19 bases between. The CDR3 is made up of 16 amino acids. CDR3 residues: CASSSVKGGGGETQYF. The CDR3 DNA sequence: TGTGCCAGCAGCTCCGTCAAGGGCGGAGGTGGAGAGACCCAGTACTTC.

The gene calls are TRBV5-4 and TRBJ1-1, with D perhaps TRBD1 (5 bases). The CDR3 sequence is 14 residues long. Trimming took 4 bases from V and 1 from J, leaving 11 bases between them. Germline CDR1 reads SGHNT; CDR2 reads YYREEE (reference sequence). CDR3 amino acids: CASSRQISNTEAFF. As DNA, the CDR3 is TGTGCCAGCAGCCGACAGATCTCGAACACTGAAGCTTTCTTT.